This T cell receptor (beta chain) was profiled in a study of blood T cell repertoires in COVID-19. Study as a whole: Samples came from the United States, Italy and Spain, spanning acute and convalescent COVID-19.

Authors' methods: Using reference gene primer amplification, nucleated cell counts were estimated. The data were produced by immunoSEQ multiplex PCR, yet TCRdb's version contains in-frame clones alone and is incomplete. Clonal size and the V and J genes are those of that table, whereas D and trimming came from the DNA. The sample yields around 250,000 clones, about 80% seen once. Trimming took 5 bases from V and 5 from J, leaving 21 bases between them. CDR1 SGHVS and CDR2 FNYEAQ come from the germline V gene. The CDR3 spans 16 residues. This chain connects TRBV7-6 to TRBJ2-5; maybe TRBD1 (6 bases). The clonotype comes from a man aged 50 to 59 who had recovered from COVID-19. The specimen sequenced was PBMCs or T cells enriched from blood (not recorded which). Here the CDR3 reads CASSATGAEVEETQYF. CDR3 nucleotide sequence: TGTGCCAGCAGCGCGACAGGCGCTGAGGTCGAGGAGACCCAGTACTTC. Using reference TRBV7-6 and TRBJ2-5 for the parts outside the CDR3, the full variable domain is GAGVSQSPRYKVTKRGQDVALRCDPISGHVSLYWYRQALGQGPEFLTYFNYEAQQDKSGLPNDRFSAERPEGSISTLTIQRTEQRDSAMYRCASSATGAEVEETQYFGPGTRLLVL.